This entry lists 3 T cell receptor beta chains sequenced from one sample in a study of identical twins. TCRdb called the 5' RACE reads again in MiXCR, with one record for every CDR3 protein. The table records about 890,000 distinct CDR3 sequences, approximately 13% of them present only once. This sample also appeared in a second study, on yellow fever vaccine responses in identical twins.

Sequences were obtained from PBMCs. All receptors derive from a woman aged 18-35 years in good health.

The chain combines TRBV12-3 or TRBV12-4 with TRBJ1-6; a possible D gene is TRBD1 (5 bases). The CDR3 covers 14 residues. Trimming left V 4 bases short and J 15 bases short, with 19 bases between. This chain's CDR3 is CASSYPATRGDLHF. The DNA of the CDR3 is TGTGCCAGCAGTTACCCGGCTACCAGAGGGGACCTCCACTTT.

Worth noting for this clonotype: This may be a read error, as it is one base from a much larger clone. This CDR3 reads CSVGLNEQFF. CDR3 coding DNA: TGCAGCGTTGGACTCAATGAGCAGTTCTTC. This sequence joins TRBV29-1 and TRBJ2-1; no clear D gene. The V and J ends lost 4 bases and 6 bases respectively, with 4 bases between them. Looked up from germline, CDR1 is SQVTM and CDR2 is ANQGSEA. CDR3 size: 10 residues.

V gene TRBV19 combines with J gene TRBJ2-1, with D tentatively TRBD1 or TRBD2 (6 bases each). This CDR3 is 14 amino acids long. V was trimmed by 5 bases and J by 8 bases, leaving 16 bases between them. CDR1 is LNHDA, CDR2 SQIVND, per germline (reference sequence). CDR3 sequence (DNA): TGTGCCAGTAGTTCCGGGGGCTGGTTCTATGAGCAGTTCTTC. Translated: CASSSGGWFYEQFF. The full variable domain, with the rest looked up from reference TRBV19 and TRBJ2-1, is DGGITQSPKYLFRKEGQNVTLSCEQNLNHDAMYWYRQDPGQGLRLIYYSQIVNDFQKGDIAEGYSVSREKKESFPLTVTSAQKNPTAFYLCASSSGGWFYEQFFGPGTRLTVL.